This passage covers 19 T cell receptor beta chains from one sample sequenced in a study of T cells expressing NK-cell markers. TCRdb derives one entry per CDR3 protein from the 5' RACE reads, leaving out DNA. The listing records about 460,000 distinct CDR3 sequences. Sequenced input: blood T cells: a sorted CD56 or NKG2C T cell subset, CD4+ or CD8+ T cells, or bulk PBMC T cells (not recorded which). Receptors originate from a woman between 50 and 59 years old in good health.

J is TRBJ1-5 and V is TRBV20-1. Germline CDR1 is DFQATT and CDR2 is SNEGSKA (reference sequence). The CDR3 is 16 amino acids. CDR3 region: CSVASGGPPSNQPQHF.

The chain employs TRBV27 and TRBJ1-1; TCRdb proposes TRBD1, but this gene call is untestable without DNA. The CDR3 spans 14 residues. CDR1 and CDR2 from the germline V gene are MNHEY and SMNVEV (reference sequence). The CDR3 loop reads CASIPWQENTEAFF.

The J gene is TRBJ2-5, the V gene TRBV3-1; TCRdb designates TRBD2, a call that cannot be tested without DNA. This CDR3 is built from 17 residues. The germline V gene has CDR1 LGHDT and CDR2 YNNKEL (reference sequence). The CDR3 protein is CASSPKRISGRGETQYF.

The V gene is TRBV7-3, the J gene TRBJ2-1; TCRdb picks TRBD2, but there is no DNA to check that call. Germline V gives CDR1 SGHTA, CDR2 FQGTGA. This CDR3 has 13 residues. The CDR3 sequence: CASSGAGRYEQFF.

This chain uses TRBV10-3 with TRBJ1-5. CDR1 ENHRY and CDR2 SYGVKD come from the germline V gene. This CDR3 has 16 amino acids. The CDR3 loop reads CAISEDGLVSNQPQHF.

The V gene is TRBV5-1, the J gene TRBJ1-2; TCRdb proposes TRBD1, but this gene call is untestable without DNA. The germline CDR1 and CDR2 sequences are SGHRS and YFSETQ. The CDR3 contains 15 residues. The CDR3: CASSSEPGTGSGYTF. The full variable domain, rest sourced from reference TRBV5-1 and TRBJ1-2, is KAGVTQTPRYLIKTRGQQVTLSCSPISGHRSVSWYQQTPGQGLQFLFEYFSETQRNKGNFPGRFSGRQFSNSRSEMNVSTLELGDSALYLCASSSEPGTGSGYTFGSGTRLTVV.

The J gene is TRBJ2-2, the V gene TRBV4-1. Germline CDR1 MGHRA, CDR2 YSYEKL. The CDR3 covers 14 residues. This chain's CDR3 is CASSQPSRTGELFF.

This sequence joins TRBV20-1 and TRBJ2-3; without DNA, the TCRdb call of TRBD2 cannot be checked. Looked up from germline, CDR1 is DFQATT and CDR2 is SNEGSKA (reference sequence). This CDR3 is 14 amino acids long. CDR3 sequence: CSASRRDLTDTQNF.

J is TRBJ1-2 and V is TRBV3-1; the D gene TCRdb calls, TRBD1, cannot be checked with no DNA. This CDR3 spans 14 amino acids. Germline values: CDR1 LGHDT, CDR2 YNNKEL (reference sequence). CDR3 amino acids: CASSQLGRQNGYTF.

This chain links TRBV4-1 with TRBJ1-2; the D call of TRBD1 rests on TCRdb alone, since no DNA is present to check it. This CDR3 contains 14 residues. The germline CDR1 and CDR2 sequences are MGHRA and YSYEKL. This chain's CDR3 is CASSQEREGVGYTF.

The chain links TRBV5-6 to TRBJ2-2; TCRdb outputs TRBD1, but without DNA this stays unchecked. This CDR3 is 15 amino acids long. From germline, CDR1 is SGHDT and CDR2 YYEEEE. The CDR3 sequence is CASSLGQGFFGELFF.

The V and J genes are TRBV24-1 and TRBJ2-4; checking the TCRdb D call of TRBD1 is not possible without DNA. The CDR3 has 16 amino acids. Germline CDR1 and CDR2: KGHDR and SFDVKD. CDR3: CATSDSGGAVKNIQYF.

The chain couples TRBV11-2 to TRBJ2-3; lacking DNA, the TRBD2 call made by TCRdb goes unchecked. Germline CDR1 reads SGHAT; CDR2 reads FQNNGV. This CDR3 is built from 16 residues. CDR3 region: CASSLEASGRADTQYF.

The chain carries TRBV24-1 and TRBJ2-1. CDR3 length: 13 residues. In germline, CDR1 is KGHDR, CDR2 SFDVKD. The CDR3 here is CATSDSSLPAQFF.

The chain couples TRBV13 to TRBJ2-1; the D gene TCRdb calls, TRBD2, cannot be checked with no DNA. Germline CDR1 reads PRHDT; CDR2 reads FYEKMQ (reference sequence). The CDR3 contains 15 residues. CDR3 protein: CASHSGLAGQNEQFF.

The rearrangement uses TRBV6-6 and TRBJ1-5; TCRdb designates TRBD1, a call that cannot be tested without DNA. The CDR3 extends over 17 amino acids. Germline CDR1 reads MNHNY; CDR2 reads SVGAGI (reference sequence). CDR3 sequence reads: CASSFLPRDGQNQPQHF.

The chain employs TRBV9 and TRBJ2-1; the TRBD2 assignment by TCRdb is unverifiable without DNA. This CDR3 has 17 amino acids. Germline V gene sequence: CDR1 SGDLS, CDR2 YYNGEE. This CDR3 reads CASSVSLRTSGRERKFF.

The chain joins TRBV19 to TRBJ1-5. The CDR3 length is 15 residues. Germline lookup yields CDR1 LNHDA and CDR2 SQIVND (reference sequence). Here the CDR3 reads CASSPPGRFDQPQHF.

The chain carries TRBV5-1 and TRBJ1-6; TCRdb's D gene call, TRBD1, goes unchecked for lack of DNA. The CDR3 consists of 15 residues. Germline V gene lookup returns CDR1 SGHRS and CDR2 YFSETQ. The CDR3 spells CASSWVTGAGSPLHF.